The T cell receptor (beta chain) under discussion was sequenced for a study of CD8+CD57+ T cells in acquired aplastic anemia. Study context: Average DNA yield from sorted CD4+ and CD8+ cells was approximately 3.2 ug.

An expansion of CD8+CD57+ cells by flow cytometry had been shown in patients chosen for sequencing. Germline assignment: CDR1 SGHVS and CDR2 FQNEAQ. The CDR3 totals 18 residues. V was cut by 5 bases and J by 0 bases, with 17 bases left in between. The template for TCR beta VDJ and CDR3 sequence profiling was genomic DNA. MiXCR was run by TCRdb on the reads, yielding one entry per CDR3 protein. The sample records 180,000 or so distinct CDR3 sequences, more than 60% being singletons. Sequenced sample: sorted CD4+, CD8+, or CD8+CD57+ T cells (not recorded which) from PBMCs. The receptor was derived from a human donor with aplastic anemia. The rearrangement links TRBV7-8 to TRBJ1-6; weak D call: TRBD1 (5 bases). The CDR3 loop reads CASSLLTALSSYNSPLHF. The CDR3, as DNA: TGTGCCAGCAGCCTGTTGACAGCGCTAAGCTCCTATAATTCACCCCTCCACTTT.